One sample yielded the 27 T cell receptor beta chains listed below, sequenced in a study of read filtering for tumor transcriptome and immune sequencing. This library used roughly 0.4 ug RNA and molecular barcoded adaptors spanning alpha/delta and beta/gamma chains. TCRdb re-called the reads with MiXCR, one entry per CDR3 protein. The data hold 50,000 to 65,000 distinct CDR3 sequences, with approximately 18% observed a single time. Sequenced sample: a population of CD138-negative cells sorted from bone marrow. The source of these receptors is a donor aged 40 or over with multiple myeloma.

This clonotype was found many times. CDR3 region: CASSTRDRGSNTEAFF. The DNA of the CDR3 is TGTGCCAGCAGCACCCGGGACAGAGGTTCGAACACTGAAGCTTTCTTT. V usage is TRBV7-8 and J usage is TRBJ1-1, with 7 nucleotides matching TRBD1. Trimming took 5 bases from V and 1 from J; bases not matched to a gene: 10. The CDR3 totals 16 residues. Germline CDR1 is SGHVS and CDR2 is FQNEAQ.

This clonotype appeared many times. This chain connects TRBV7-9 to TRBJ1-5; D is possibly TRBD1 (6 bases). In germline, CDR1 is SEHNR, CDR2 FQNEAQ (reference sequence). V was shortened by 4 bases and J by 2 bases, with 9 bases between the two germline ends. This CDR3 region has 14 residues. CDR3 sequence: CASSSAGGNQPQHF. The CDR3 nucleotides are TGTGCCAGCAGCTCGGCAGGGGGCAATCAGCCCCAGCATTTT.

The table lists this clonotype with many counts. The CDR3 region is CASSLGSGNSEQFF. In DNA, the CDR3 is TGTGCCAGCAGCTTAGGGAGCGGGAACTCTGAGCAGTTCTTC. The gene calls are TRBV7-2 and TRBJ2-1; TRBD2 aligns across 7 bases. CDR3 length: 14 residues. The germline CDR1 and CDR2 sequences are SGHTA and FQGNSA. With V trimmed by 1 base and J by 9 bases, 6 bases remained unmatched.

For this clonotype: The germline gene is not matched at one end of the junction; a read error may be the cause. The J gene is TRBJ2-3, the V gene TRBV11-2, with TRBD2 matching over 7 bases. The CDR3 spans 17 residues. Germline V gives CDR1 SGHAT, CDR2 FQNNGV. CDR3 nucleotides: TGTGCCAGCAGCATAGAATGGGGAGGGACGGTGACAGATACGCAGTATTTT. Its translation is CASSIEWGGTVTDTQYF.

Many counts were recorded for this clonotype. The rearrangement joins TRBV28 to TRBJ2-3; D gene uncertain. The germline gives CDR1 MDHEN, CDR2 SYDVKM. This CDR3 has 19 residues. Trimming shortened V by 5 bases and J by 2 bases, and 26 bases separated the two germline ends. The CDR3 sequence is CASSPLPFQWAQNTDTQYF. DNA for the CDR3: TGTGCCAGCAGTCCCCTCCCTTTCCAATGGGCACAAAACACAGATACGCAGTATTTT.

This clonotype was recorded many times. The genes are TRBV5-6 and TRBJ2-7; D is ambiguous. Trimming removed 0 bases from V and 3 bases from J, with 16 bases in between. This CDR3 region has 16 residues. Germline V CDR1 and CDR2: SGHDT, YYEEEE. CDR3 protein: CASSLALPARDYEQYF. Here the CDR3 DNA reads TGTGCCAGCAGCTTGGCCCTGCCGGCTAGGGACTACGAGCAGTACTTC.

In this sample, this clonotype turned up a few times. CDR3 residues: CASSEDRGPGYTF. CDR3 DNA sequence: TGTGCCAGCAGCGAGGACAGGGGGCCTGGCTACACCTTC. The chain employs TRBV28 and TRBJ1-2; 11 nucleotides align to TRBD1. The trim removed 6 bases at V and 7 bases at J, leaving 4 bases unmatched. Germline V CDR1 and CDR2: MDHEN, SYDVKM. The CDR3 is made up of 13 amino acids.

The sample holds many counts of this clonotype. This chain uses TRBV9 with TRBJ2-1; D remains ambiguous. Trimming removed 4 bases at V and 5 bases at J, with 7 bases between. CDR1 and CDR2 (germline): SGDLS, YYNGEE. CDR3 length equals 12 residues. The CDR3 protein is CASSYRNNEQFF. CDR3 DNA sequence: TGTGCCAGCAGCTACAGAAACAATGAGCAGTTCTTC.

The sample holds many counts of this clonotype. V and J are TRBV7-2 and TRBJ2-7; 7 nucleotides agree with TRBD1. Germline V CDR1 and CDR2: SGHTA, FQGNSA. J lost 3 bases, V lost 5 bases, and 7 bases had no gene match. There are 14 residues in the CDR3. CDR3 protein: CASSLEGQIYEQYF. The CDR3 coding sequence is TGTGCCAGCAGCCTAGAGGGACAGATCTACGAGCAGTACTTC.

In its sample, this clonotype was seen a few times. This may be a read error, as it is one base from a much larger clone. The chain carries TRBV7-2 and TRBJ2-5, with D tentatively TRBD1 (6 bases). This CDR3 contains 14 residues. CDR1 and CDR2 (germline): SGHTA, FQGNSA. The CDR3 loop reads CASSKTGMGESQYF. The CDR3 coding sequence is TGTGCCAGCAGCAAAACAGGGATGGGAGAGTCCCAGTACTTC.

The sample holds many counts of this clonotype. The chain employs TRBV7-8 and TRBJ1-5, with D possibly TRBD1 on 5 matching bases. The germline V and J ends were trimmed by 2 bases and 1 base, with 9 bases remaining between them. Germline V gene data show CDR1 as SGHVS and CDR2 as FQNEAQ. This CDR3 comprises 15 residues. The CDR3 reads CASSLSRDSNQPQHF. CDR3 in DNA: TGTGCCAGCAGCTTAAGCCGGGACAGCAATCAGCCCCAGCATTTT.

A word on this clonotype: The junction differs from germline at one of its ends, possibly a read error. The chain has TRBV6-2 or TRBV6-3 and TRBJ2-1; D gene uncertain. Germline loops: CDR1 MNHEY, CDR2 SVGEGT. CDR3 length: 11 amino acids. Here the CDR3 DNA reads TGTGCCAGCAGTTCGGTCCCGTCCCTGCTCTTC. It is translated as CASSSVPSLLF.

This clonotype occurred many times. The chain carries TRBV3-1 and TRBJ2-1; the D call may be TRBD1 or TRBD2 (5 bases each). CDR3 size: 17 residues. Germline V CDR1 and CDR2: LGHDT, YNNKEL (reference sequence). Trimming took off 0 bases at V and 0 bases at J, with 12 bases between the two ends. Here the CDR3 reads CASSQDRGHSSYNEQFF. CDR3 nucleotides: TGTGCCAGCAGCCAAGATCGGGGCCATAGCTCCTACAATGAGCAGTTCTTC.

This clonotype has just a few counts. This chain links TRBV28 with TRBJ2-7; 7 bases are shared with TRBD1. Germline V gives CDR1 MDHEN, CDR2 SYDVKM. Trimming took 5 bases from V and 5 from J; bases not matched to a gene: 6. This CDR3 region has 13 residues. The CDR3 region is CASSVIQGNEQYF. Here the CDR3 DNA reads TGTGCCAGCAGTGTCATACAGGGGAACGAGCAGTACTTC.

There are many counts of this clonotype. V gene TRBV29-1 combines with J gene TRBJ2-2; D possibly uses TRBD1 or TRBD2 (6 bases each). Germline V gives CDR1 SQVTM, CDR2 ANQGSEA. V was pared by 8 bases and J by 3 bases, with 16 bases between. This CDR3 spans 14 amino acids. CDR3 coding DNA: TGCAGCACCCGTGAGAGGGGGGACACCGGGGAGCTGTTTTTT. Its protein product is CSTRERGDTGELFF.

This clonotype was seen ten or more times. J is TRBJ2-1 and V is TRBV29-1; TRBD2 agrees at 9 bases. Germline trimming cut 1 base from V and 8 bases from J; bases unmatched to any gene: 6. Looked up from germline, CDR1 is SQVTM and CDR2 is ANQGSEA. The CDR3 has 14 residues. As DNA, the CDR3 is TGCAGCGTTGAAGTCGTAGCGGGAGTTCATGAGCAGTTCTTC. As protein: CSVEVVAGVHEQFF.

On this clonotype: Just one base apart from a much larger clone, this may be a read error. The chain links TRBV5-6 to TRBJ1-1; D might be TRBD1 (5 bases). CDR3 length: 16 residues. Germline CDR1 reads SGHDT; CDR2 reads YYEEEE. The V gene lost 3 bases and the J gene lost 8 bases, with 23 bases spanning the gap. The CDR3 here is CASSSLGGAGIQEAFF. DNA for the CDR3: TGTGCCAGCAGCTCCCTGGGGGGTGCAGGGATTCAAGAAGCTTTCTTT.

This clonotype was detected many times. The rearrangement links TRBV11-2 to TRBJ1-2, with a possible D match to TRBD1 (6 bases). V was cut by 4 bases and J by 4 bases, with 13 bases left in between. The CDR3 spans 14 residues. Per germline, CDR1 SGHAT and CDR2 FQNNGV. The CDR3, as DNA: TGTGCCAGCAGCTCCCTTAGGGGGGGCTATGGCTACACCTTC. This codes for CASSSLRGGYGYTF.

This clonotype appeared many times. The J gene is TRBJ2-5, the V gene TRBV2, with D possibly called TRBD1 or TRBD2 (6 bases each). Germline V gives CDR1 SNHLY, CDR2 FYNNEI. With 7 bases removed from V and 5 bases from J, the gap between germline ends came to 14 bases. The CDR3 spans 13 residues. This CDR3 is CASNGGPGETQYF. Written as DNA, the CDR3 is TGTGCCAGCAACGGGGGCCCCGGGGAGACCCAGTACTTC.

At least ten counts were recorded for this clonotype. The gene calls are TRBV7-8 and TRBJ2-5; 7 bases map to TRBD2. Germline CDR1 reads SGHVS; CDR2 reads FQNEAQ. The CDR3 runs to 15 residues. Trimming removed 3 bases from V and 2 bases from J; junction bases left unmatched: 6. The CDR3 bases are TGTGCCAGCAGCTTGGGGGGGGGGGAGCAAGAGACCCAGTACTTC. Translated: CASSLGGGEQETQYF.

At least ten counts were recorded for this clonotype. V usage is TRBV3-1 and J usage is TRBJ2-6; 9 nucleotides match TRBD1. Germline trimming cut 4 bases from V and 2 bases from J; bases unmatched to any gene: 3. In germline, CDR1 is LGHDT, CDR2 YNNKEL (reference sequence). The CDR3 is 16 amino acids. As DNA, the CDR3 is TGTGCCAGCAGCCGCGACAGGGGGGCTGGGGCCAACGTCCTGACTTTC. Translation gives CASSRDRGAGANVLTF. Looking up the rest from reference TRBV3-1 and TRBJ2-6 gives the full variable domain: DTAVSQTPKYLVTQMGNDKSIKCEQNLGHDTMYWYKQDSKKFLKIMFSYNNKELIINETVPNRFSPKSPDKAHLNLHINSLELGDSAVYFCASSRDRGAGANVLTFGAGSRLTVL.

For this clonotype: The CDR3 does not end in the conserved phenylalanine or tryptophan, so this is likely a read error. The V and J genes are TRBV5-6 and TRBJ2-1, with D hard to call. In germline, CDR1 is SGHDT, CDR2 YYEEEE. The CDR3 is 13 amino acids. In DNA, the CDR3 is TGTGCCAGCAGCTTGGATGGCTACAGTGAGCAGTTCCTC. Protein sequence: CASSLDGYSEQFL.

The table lists this clonotype with many counts. V gene TRBV20-1 combines with J gene TRBJ2-1; D call uncertain. The CDR3 is 12 residues long. V lost 0 bases and J lost 6, with 6 bases in between. Per germline, CDR1 DFQATT and CDR2 SNEGSKA (reference sequence). The DNA of the CDR3 is TGCAGTGCTAGAGAAAGTGGCAATGAGCAGTTCTTC. This codes for CSARESGNEQFF.

This clonotype was seen repeatedly, ten times or more. V usage is TRBV5-1 and J usage is TRBJ2-1, with 9 bases that match TRBD1. The germline gives CDR1 SGHRS, CDR2 YFSETQ. The CDR3 sequence is 17 residues long. The J segment lost 4 bases and the V segment lost 0 bases, leaving 8 bases of the junction unmatched. CDR3 loop: CASSLVLSGTGYNEQFF. The CDR3 nucleotides read TGCGCCAGCAGCTTGGTATTATCGGGGACAGGGTACAATGAGCAGTTCTTC.

V and J are TRBV6-6 and TRBJ2-7; TRBD1 is a possible D gene (6 bases). Trimming left V 10 bases short and J 0 bases short, with 16 bases between. The CDR3 is 14 amino acids. Germline-derived CDR1 and CDR2 are MNHNY and SVGAGI (reference sequence). DNA for the CDR3: TGTGCCACCATGATCGACAGGTACTCCTACGAGCAGTACTTC. Encoded protein: CATMIDRYSYEQYF.

This clonotype appeared a few times. The chain couples TRBV7-6 to TRBJ1-5; no definite D call. Germline V gene data show CDR1 as SGHVS and CDR2 as FNYEAQ. Trimming pared 8 bases from V and 5 bases from J, leaving 13 bases between. The CDR3 is 13 amino acids. In DNA, the CDR3 is TGTGCCAGCCAAAACGGACCGCATCAGCCCCAGCATTTT. Translated, it gives CASQNGPHQPQHF.

The sample holds many counts of this clonotype. The genes are TRBV30 and TRBJ1-5; D may be TRBD1 (5 bases). Germline-derived CDR1 and CDR2 are GTSNPN and SVGIG (reference sequence). The CDR3 runs 15 residues. Trimming shortened V by 4 bases and J by 0 bases, and 13 bases separated the two germline ends. CDR3 sequence reads: CAWKQGANSNQPQHF. The CDR3 bases are TGTGCCTGGAAACAAGGGGCGAATAGCAATCAGCCCCAGCATTTT.